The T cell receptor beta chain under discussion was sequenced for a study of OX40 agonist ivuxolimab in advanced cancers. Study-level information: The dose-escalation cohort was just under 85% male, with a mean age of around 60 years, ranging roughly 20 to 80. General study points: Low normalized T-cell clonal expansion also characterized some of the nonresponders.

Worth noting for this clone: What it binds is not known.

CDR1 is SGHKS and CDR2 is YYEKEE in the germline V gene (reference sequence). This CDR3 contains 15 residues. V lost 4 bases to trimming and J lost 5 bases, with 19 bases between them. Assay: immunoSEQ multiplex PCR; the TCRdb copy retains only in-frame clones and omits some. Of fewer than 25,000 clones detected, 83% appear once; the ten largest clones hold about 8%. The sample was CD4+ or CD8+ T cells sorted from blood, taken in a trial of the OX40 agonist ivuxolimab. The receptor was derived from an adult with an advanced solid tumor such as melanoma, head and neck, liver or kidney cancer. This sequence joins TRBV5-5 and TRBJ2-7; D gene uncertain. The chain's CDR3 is CASSRTTLRQNEQYF. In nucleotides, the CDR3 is TGTGCCAGCAGCCGAACAACTCTGCGACAAAACGAGCAGTACTTC.